This T cell receptor beta chain derives from a study of blood T cell repertoires in COVID-19. Study in general: COVID-19 samples from acute and convalescent phases originated in the United States, Italy and Spain.

The CDR3 runs to 16 residues. V trimming: 1 base; J trimming: 4 bases; junction bases outside the gene matches: 8. Germline V gene data show CDR1 as SGHRS and CDR2 as YFSETQ. Profiled with immunoSEQ multiplex PCR; TCRdb holds only in-frame clones, not every one. Of about 33,000 clones listed, approximately 85% are singletons. Sequenced sample: peripheral blood. The chain recombines TRBV5-1 with TRBJ2-1; 7 bases fit TRBD2. This clonotype was obtained from a human donor in a cohort sampled during active COVID-19. The CDR3 here is CASSLRPGGVYNEQFF. CDR3 in DNA: TGCGCCAGCAGCTTGCGCCCGGGAGGCGTGTACAATGAGCAGTTCTTC.